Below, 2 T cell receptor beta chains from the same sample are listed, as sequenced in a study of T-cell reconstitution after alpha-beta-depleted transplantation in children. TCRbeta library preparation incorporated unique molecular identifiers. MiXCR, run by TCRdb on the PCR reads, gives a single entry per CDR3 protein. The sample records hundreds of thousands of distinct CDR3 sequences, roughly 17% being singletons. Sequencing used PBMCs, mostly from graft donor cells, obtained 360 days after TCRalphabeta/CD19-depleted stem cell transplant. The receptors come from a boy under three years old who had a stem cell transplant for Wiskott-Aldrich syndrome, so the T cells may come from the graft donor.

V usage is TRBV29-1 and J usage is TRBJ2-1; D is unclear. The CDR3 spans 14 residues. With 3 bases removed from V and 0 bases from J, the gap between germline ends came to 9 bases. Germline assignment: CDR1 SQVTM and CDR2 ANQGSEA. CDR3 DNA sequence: TGCAGCGTTGAGGACCGGAGCTCCTACAATGAGCAGTTCTTC. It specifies CSVEDRSSYNEQFF.

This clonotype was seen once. For the CDR3, the DNA is TGTGCCAGTAACCCCAGGGCGGGGGTCAATGAGCAGTTCTTC. This codes for CASNPRAGVNEQFF. The rearrangement links TRBV19 to TRBJ2-1, with 7 bases lining up with TRBD2. V dropped 7 bases and J dropped 6; count of bases not matched to a gene: 9. The CDR3 runs to 14 residues. Germline V gene sequence: CDR1 LNHDA, CDR2 SQIVND (reference sequence).